This T cell receptor (beta chain) is drawn from a study of T and B cells in COVID-19 patients. About the research overall: At median age roughly 31 years, recovered patients were younger than active-infection patients at 67.

Study-wide findings and caveats: The recovered cohort had under 3,000 exclusive TCR clusters, including approximately 31 low generation probability clusters.

Multiplex PCR with BIOMED2 TRB-A/B primer pools amplified TRB rearrangements. TCRdb passed the multiplex PCR reads through MiXCR, listing each CDR3 protein once. The sample consists of under 20,000 distinct CDR3 sequences, over 25% of them appearing once. In its sample, this clonotype was seen many times. The antigen is not known. Blood genomic DNA input for TRB amplification was 250-500 ng. The sequenced material came from blood. This sequence was found in a human donor who had recovered from COVID-19.

CDR3 bases: TGTGCCAGCACTCCGCGGGGCCAAGAGACCCAGTACTTC. This sequence encodes CASTPRGQETQYF. The chain has TRBV13 and TRBJ2-5, with D possibly matching TRBD2 (6 bases). Trimming stripped 7 bases from V and 1 base from J, with 10 bases between. The CDR3 totals 13 residues. The germline V gene encodes CDR1 PRHDT and CDR2 FYEKMQ (reference sequence).